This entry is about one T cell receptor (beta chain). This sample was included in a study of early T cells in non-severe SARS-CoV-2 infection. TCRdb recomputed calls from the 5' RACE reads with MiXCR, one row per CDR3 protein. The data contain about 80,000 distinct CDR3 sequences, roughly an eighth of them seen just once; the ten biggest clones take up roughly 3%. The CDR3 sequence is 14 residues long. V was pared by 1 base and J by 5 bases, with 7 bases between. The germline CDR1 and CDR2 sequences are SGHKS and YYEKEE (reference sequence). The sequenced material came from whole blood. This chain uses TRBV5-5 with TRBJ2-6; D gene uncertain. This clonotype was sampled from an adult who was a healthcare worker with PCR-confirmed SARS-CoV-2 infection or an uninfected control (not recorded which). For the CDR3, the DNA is TGTGCCAGCAGCTTGCAGTCTAGGGCCAACGTCCTGACTTTC. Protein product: CASSLQSRANVLTF.